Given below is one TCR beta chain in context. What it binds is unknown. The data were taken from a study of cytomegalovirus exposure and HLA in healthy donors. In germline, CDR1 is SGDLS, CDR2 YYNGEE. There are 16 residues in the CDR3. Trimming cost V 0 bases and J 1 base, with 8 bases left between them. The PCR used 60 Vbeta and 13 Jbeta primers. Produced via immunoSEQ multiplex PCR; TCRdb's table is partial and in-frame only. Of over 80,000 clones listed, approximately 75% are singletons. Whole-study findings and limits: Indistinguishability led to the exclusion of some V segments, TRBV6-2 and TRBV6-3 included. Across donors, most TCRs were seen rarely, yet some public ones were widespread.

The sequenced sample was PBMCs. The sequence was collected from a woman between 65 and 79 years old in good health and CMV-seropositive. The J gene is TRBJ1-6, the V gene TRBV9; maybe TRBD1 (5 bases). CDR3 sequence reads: CASSVASGSYNSPLHF. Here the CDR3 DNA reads TGTGCCAGCAGCGTAGCTTCAGGGTCCTATAATTCACCCCTCCACTTT.